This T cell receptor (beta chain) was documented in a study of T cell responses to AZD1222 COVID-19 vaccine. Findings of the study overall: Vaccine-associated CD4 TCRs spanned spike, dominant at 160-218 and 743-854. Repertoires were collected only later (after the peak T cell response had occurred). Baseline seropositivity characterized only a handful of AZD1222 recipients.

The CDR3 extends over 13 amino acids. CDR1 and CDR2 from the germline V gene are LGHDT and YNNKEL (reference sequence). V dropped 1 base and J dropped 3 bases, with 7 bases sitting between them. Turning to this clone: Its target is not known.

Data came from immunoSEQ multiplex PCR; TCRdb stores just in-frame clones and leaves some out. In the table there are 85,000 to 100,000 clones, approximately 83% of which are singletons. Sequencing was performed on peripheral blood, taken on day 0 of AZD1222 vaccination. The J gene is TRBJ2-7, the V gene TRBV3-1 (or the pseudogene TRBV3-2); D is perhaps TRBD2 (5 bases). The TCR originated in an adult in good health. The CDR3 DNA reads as TGTGCCAGCAGCCAAGGGAGGAACTACGAGCAGTACTTC. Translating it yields CASSQGRNYEQYF.